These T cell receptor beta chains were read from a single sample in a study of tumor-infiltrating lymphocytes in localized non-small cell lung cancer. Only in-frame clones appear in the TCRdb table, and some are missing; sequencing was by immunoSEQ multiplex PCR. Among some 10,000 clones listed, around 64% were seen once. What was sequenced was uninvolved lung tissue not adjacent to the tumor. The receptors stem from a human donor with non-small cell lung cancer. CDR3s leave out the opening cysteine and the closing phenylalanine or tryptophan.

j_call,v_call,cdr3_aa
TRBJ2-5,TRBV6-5,ASSSSGGAQETQY
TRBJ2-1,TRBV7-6,ASSLRGLAGGLTYNEQF
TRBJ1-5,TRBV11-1,ASSQGRGNQPQH
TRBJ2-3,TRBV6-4,ASSDGGGADTQY
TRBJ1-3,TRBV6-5,ASTRGATGNTIY
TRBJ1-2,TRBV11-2,ASSSFSLYGYT
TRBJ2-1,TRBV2,ASSESPYNEQF
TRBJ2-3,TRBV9,ASSVGGGMDTQY
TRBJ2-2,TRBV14,ASRGRSNTGELF
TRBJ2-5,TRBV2,ASRTTGMGQETQY
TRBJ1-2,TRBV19,ASSNQGFNYGYT
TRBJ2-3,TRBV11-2,ASSPPGLGRDTQY
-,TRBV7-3,ASRPGRTGGLYEQY
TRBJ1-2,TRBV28,ASSPGTGVTYGYT
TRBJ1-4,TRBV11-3,ASSSQGTTNEKLF
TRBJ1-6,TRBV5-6,ASSTGLYNSPLH
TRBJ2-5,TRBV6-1,ASSEAASGVKETQY
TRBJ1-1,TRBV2,ASSEIREAF
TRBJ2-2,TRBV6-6,ASSHGTSGGSGELF
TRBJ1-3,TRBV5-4,ASSLWGGTGNTIY
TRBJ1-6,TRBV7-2,ASSPDGNSPLH
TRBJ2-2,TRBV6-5,ACAERITGELF
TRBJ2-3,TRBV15,ATSRSRTNGDTQY
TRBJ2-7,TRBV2,ASRKGEVGGGREQY
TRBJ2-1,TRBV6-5,ASSISGGGNEQF
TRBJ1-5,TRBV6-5,ASSGSNQPQH
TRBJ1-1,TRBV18,ASSPQGRNTEAF
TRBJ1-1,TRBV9,ASSVEGAYTEAF
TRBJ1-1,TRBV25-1,ASSATDSWQGNEAF
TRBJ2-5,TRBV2,ASSLEAKETQY
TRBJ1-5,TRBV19,ASSRASQGNQPQH
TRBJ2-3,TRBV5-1,ASSFGTDPSTDTQY